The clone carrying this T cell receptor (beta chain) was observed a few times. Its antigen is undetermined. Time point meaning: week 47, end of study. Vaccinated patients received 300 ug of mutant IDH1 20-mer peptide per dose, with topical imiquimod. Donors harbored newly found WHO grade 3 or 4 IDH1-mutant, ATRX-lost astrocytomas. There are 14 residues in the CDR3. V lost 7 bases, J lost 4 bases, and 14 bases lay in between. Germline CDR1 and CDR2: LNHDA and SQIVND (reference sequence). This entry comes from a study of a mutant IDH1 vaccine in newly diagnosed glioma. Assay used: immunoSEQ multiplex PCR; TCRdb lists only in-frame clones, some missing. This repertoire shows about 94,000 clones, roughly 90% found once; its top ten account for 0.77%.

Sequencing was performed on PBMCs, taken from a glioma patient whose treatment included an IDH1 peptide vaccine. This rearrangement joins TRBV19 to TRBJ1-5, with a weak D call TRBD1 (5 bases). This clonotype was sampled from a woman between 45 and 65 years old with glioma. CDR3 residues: CASNWGLQNQPQHF. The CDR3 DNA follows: TGTGCCAGTAATTGGGGACTGCAGAATCAGCCCCAGCATTTT.